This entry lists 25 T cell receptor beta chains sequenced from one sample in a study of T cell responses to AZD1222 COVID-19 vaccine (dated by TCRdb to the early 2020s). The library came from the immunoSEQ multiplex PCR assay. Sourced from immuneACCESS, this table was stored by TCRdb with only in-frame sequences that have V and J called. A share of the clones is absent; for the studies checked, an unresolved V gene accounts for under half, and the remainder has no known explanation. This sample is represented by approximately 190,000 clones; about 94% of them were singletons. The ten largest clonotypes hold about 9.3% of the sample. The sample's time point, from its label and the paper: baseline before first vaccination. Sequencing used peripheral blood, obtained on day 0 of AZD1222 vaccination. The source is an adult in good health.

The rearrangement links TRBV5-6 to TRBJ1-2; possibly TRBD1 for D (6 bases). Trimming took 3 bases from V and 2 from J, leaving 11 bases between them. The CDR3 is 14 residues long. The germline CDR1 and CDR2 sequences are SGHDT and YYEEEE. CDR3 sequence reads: CASSYPTGNYGYTF. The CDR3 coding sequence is TGTGCCAGCAGCTACCCCACAGGGAACTATGGCTACACCTTC.

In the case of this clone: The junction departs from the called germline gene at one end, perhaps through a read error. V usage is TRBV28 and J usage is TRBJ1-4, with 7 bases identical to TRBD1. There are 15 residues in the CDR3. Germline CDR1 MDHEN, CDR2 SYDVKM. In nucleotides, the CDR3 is TGTGCCAGCAGTTCCCGGGACAGCCCTAAGGAAAAACTGTTTTTT. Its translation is CASSSRDSPKEKLFF.

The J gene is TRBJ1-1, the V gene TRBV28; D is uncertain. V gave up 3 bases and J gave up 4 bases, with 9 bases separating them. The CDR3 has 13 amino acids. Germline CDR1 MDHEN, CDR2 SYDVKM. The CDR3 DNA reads TGTGCCAGCAGTTTCGGCAGACCCACTGAAGCTTTCTTT. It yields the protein CASSFGRPTEAFF.

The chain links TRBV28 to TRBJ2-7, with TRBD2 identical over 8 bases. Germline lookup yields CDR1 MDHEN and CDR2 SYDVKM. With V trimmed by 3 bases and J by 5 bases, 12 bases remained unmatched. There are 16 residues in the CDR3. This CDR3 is CASSLDVGRGDDEQYF. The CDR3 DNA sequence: TGTGCCAGCAGTTTGGATGTCGGGAGGGGCGACGACGAGCAGTACTTC.

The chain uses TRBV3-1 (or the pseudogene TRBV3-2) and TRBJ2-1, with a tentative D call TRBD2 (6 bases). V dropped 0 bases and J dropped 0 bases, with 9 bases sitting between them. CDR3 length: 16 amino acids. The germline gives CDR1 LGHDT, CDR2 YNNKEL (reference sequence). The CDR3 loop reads CASSQDGTASYNEQFF. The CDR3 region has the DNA TGTGCCAGCAGCCAAGATGGGACTGCCTCCTACAATGAGCAGTTCTTC.

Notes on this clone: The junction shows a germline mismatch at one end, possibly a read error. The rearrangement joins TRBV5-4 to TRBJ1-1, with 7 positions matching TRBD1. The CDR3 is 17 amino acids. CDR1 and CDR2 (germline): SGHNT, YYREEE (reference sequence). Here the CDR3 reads CASSLGSRGPVDTEAFF. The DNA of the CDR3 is TGTGCCAGCAGTTTGGGAAGTAGGGGGCCGGTGGACACTGAAGCTTTCTTT.

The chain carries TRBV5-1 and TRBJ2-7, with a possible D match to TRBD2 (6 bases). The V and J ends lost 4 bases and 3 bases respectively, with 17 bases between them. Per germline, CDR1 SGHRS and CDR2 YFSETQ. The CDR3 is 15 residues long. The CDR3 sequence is CASSPTGSGYYEQYF. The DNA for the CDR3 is TGCGCCAGCAGCCCTACCGGAAGCGGGTACTACGAGCAGTACTTC.

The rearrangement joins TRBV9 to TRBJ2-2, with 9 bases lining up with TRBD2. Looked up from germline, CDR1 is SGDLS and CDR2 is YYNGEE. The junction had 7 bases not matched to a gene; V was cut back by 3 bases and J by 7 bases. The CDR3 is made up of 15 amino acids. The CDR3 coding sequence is TGTGCCAGCAGCGAGGCGGGGGGGCCTATCGGGGAGCTGTTTTTT. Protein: CASSEAGGPIGELFF.

As DNA, the CDR3 is TGCGCCAGCAGCCAGCACTCCGGGACAGGGCCTTCACCCCTCCACTTT. It specifies CASSQHSGTGPSPLHF. J is TRBJ1-6 and V is TRBV4-3; TRBD1 aligns across 9 bases. V lost 3 bases, J lost 9 bases, and 9 bases stayed unmatched. Germline V gene lookup returns CDR1 LGHNA and CDR2 YSLEER. This CDR3 comprises 16 residues.

The CDR3 here is CASIGTGGSGTEAFF. The CDR3 bases are TGTGCCAGCATCGGGACAGGGGGTTCGGGGACTGAAGCTTTCTTT. The chain couples TRBV6-5 to TRBJ1-1; 11 positions agree with TRBD1. J gave up 5 bases and V 7 bases, and 9 bases lay outside the gene matches. Per the germline V gene, CDR1 is MNHEY and CDR2 is SVGAGI. The CDR3 covers 15 residues.

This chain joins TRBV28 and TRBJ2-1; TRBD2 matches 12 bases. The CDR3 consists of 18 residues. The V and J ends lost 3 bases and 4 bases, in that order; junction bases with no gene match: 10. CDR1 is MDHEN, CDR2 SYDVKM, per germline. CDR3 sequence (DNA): TGTGCCAGCAGTTTCCCTTCGACTAGCGGGAGCTTTTACAATGAGCAGTTCTTC. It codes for CASSFPSTSGSFYNEQFF.

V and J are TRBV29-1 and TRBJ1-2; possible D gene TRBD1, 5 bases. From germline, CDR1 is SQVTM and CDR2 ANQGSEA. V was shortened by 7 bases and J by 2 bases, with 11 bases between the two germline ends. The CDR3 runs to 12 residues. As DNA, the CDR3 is TGCAGCGGCGGGGACGGCAACTATGGCTACACCTTC. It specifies CSGGDGNYGYTF.

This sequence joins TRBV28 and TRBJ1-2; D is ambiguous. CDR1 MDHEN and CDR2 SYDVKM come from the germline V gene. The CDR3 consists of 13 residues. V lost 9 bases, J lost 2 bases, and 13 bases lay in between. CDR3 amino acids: CASYHLINYGYTF. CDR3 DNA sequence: TGTGCCAGTTATCATCTGATAAACTATGGCTACACCTTC.

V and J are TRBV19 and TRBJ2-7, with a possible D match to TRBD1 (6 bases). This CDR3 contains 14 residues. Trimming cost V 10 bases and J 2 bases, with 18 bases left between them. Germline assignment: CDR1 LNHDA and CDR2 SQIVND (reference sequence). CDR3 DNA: TGTGCCACCACCCCCTCAGGGGAACCCTACGAGCAGTACTTC. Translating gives CATTPSGEPYEQYF. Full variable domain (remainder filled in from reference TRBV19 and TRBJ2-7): DGGITQSPKYLFRKEGQNVTLSCEQNLNHDAMYWYRQDPGQGLRLIYYSQIVNDFQKGDIAEGYSVSREKKESFPLTVTSAQKNPTAFYLCATTPSGEPYEQYFGPGTRLTVT.

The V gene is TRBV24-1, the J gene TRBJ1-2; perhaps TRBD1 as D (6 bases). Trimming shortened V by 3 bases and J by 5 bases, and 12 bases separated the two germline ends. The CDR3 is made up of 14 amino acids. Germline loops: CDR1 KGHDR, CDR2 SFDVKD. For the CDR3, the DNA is TGTGCCACCAGTGATCCGGCCAGGGGTTATGGCTACACCTTC. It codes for CATSDPARGYGYTF.

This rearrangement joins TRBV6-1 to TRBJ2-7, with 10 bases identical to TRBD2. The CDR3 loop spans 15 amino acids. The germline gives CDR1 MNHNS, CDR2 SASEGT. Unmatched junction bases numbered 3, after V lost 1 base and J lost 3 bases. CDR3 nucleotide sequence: TGTGCCAGCAGTGAAGGTACTAGCGGGATCTACGAGCAGTACTTC. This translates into CASSEGTSGIYEQYF.

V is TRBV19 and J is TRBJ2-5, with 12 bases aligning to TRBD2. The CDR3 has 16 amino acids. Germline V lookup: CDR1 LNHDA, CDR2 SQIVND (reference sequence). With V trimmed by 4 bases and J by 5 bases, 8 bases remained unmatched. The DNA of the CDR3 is TGTGCCAGTAGTACTTCTAGCGGGAGGGCCGGGGAGACCCAGTACTTC. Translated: CASSTSSGRAGETQYF.

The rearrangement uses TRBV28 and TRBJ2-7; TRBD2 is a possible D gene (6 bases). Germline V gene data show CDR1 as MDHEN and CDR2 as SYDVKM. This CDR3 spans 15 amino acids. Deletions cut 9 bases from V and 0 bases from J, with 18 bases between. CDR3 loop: CASAGRVVGSYEQYF. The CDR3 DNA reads TGTGCCAGTGCGGGAAGGGTTGTGGGCTCCTACGAGCAGTACTTC. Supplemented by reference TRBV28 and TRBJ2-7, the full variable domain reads DVKVTQSSRYLVKRTGEKVFLECVQDMDHENMFWYRQDPGLGLRLIYFSYDVKMKEKGDIPEGYSVSREKKERFSLILESASTNQTSMYLCASAGRVVGSYEQYFGPGTRLTVT.

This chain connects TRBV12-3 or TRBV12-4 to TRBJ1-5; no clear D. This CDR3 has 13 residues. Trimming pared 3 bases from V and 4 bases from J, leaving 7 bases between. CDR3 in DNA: TGTGCCAGCAGTTTTTGGCAGAATCAGCCCCAGCATTTT. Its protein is CASSFWQNQPQHF.

CDR3 in DNA: TGCAGTGCTAGTATCCGGGAGAACAATGAGCAGTTCTTC. Protein product: CSASIRENNEQFF. J is TRBJ2-1 and V is TRBV20-1; the D gene is possibly TRBD2 (6 bases). This CDR3 is built from 13 residues. The germline V and J ends were trimmed by 3 bases and 5 bases, with 11 bases remaining between them. Germline CDR1 DFQATT, CDR2 SNEGSKA (reference sequence).

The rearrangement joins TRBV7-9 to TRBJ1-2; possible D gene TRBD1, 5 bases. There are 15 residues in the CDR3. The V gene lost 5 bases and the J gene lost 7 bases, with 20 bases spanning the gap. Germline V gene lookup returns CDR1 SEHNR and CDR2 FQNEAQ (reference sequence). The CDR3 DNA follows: TGTGCCAGCAGCCGTCTCCAGGGCCTAACCCCTGGCTACACCTTC. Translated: CASSRLQGLTPGYTF.

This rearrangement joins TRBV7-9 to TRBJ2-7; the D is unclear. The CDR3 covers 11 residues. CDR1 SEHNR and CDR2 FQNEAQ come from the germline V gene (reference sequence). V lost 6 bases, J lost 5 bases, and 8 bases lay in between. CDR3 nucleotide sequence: TGTGCCAGCAGTAGGTCGGACGAGCAGTACTTC. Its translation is CASSRSDEQYF.

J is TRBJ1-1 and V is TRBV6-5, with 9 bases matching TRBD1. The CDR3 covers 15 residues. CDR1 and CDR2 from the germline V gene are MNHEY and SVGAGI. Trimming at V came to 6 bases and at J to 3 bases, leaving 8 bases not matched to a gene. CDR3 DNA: TGTGCCAGCAGCCCAGGACAGGGGAGGTACACTGAAGCTTTCTTT. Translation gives CASSPGQGRYTEAFF.

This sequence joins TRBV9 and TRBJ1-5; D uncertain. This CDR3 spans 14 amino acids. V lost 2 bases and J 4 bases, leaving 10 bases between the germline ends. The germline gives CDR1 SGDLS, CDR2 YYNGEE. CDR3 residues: CASSVGMGNQPQHF. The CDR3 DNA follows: TGTGCCAGCAGCGTGGGTATGGGTAATCAGCCCCAGCATTTT.

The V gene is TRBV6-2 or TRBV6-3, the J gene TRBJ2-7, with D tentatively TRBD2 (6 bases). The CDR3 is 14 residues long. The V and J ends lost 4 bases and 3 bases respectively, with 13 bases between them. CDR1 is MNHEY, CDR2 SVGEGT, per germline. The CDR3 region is CASSLAASNYEQYF. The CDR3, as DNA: TGTGCCAGCAGTTTAGCGGCTTCGAACTACGAGCAGTACTTC.